This is a list of T cell receptor beta chains from one sample in a study of blood T cell repertoires in COVID-19. Clones were read by immunoSEQ multiplex PCR, and TCRdb kept only the in-frame ones, dropping some. Among approximately 140,000 clones, around 88% were seen once, and the ten largest hold about 2.5%. The specimen sequenced was PBMCs or T cells enriched from blood (not recorded which). Source of these receptors: a woman between 50 and 59 years old who had recovered from COVID-19. Both conserved end residues are part of each CDR3. The D gene is left open where the match is weak. Only part of the rows carry a size: once, few, many, or a class if the clone is expanded.

clone size,V gene,D gene,J gene,CDR3 protein,CDR3 DNA
NA,TRBV29-1,NA,TRBJ2-2,CSANLAGELFF,TGCAGCGCCAACCTAGCCGGGGAGCTGTTTTTT
NA,TRBV25-1,TRBD2,TRBJ2-1,CASSGTSGGDEQFF,TGTGCCAGCTCAGGGACTAGCGGGGGGGACGAGCAGTTCTTC
NA,TRBV7-2,TRBD1,TRBJ1-6,CASSAGTANSPLHF,TGTGCCAGCAGCGCCGGGACAGCAAATTCACCCCTCCACTTT
NA,TRBV11-2,NA,TRBJ2-3,CASSLDRGDTQYF,TGTGCCAGCAGCTTAGATCGGGGGGATACGCAGTATTTT
NA,TRBV11-2,NA,TRBJ1-1,CASSPAGRNTEAFF,TGTGCCAGCAGCCCAGCGGGCAGAAACACTGAAGCTTTCTTT
few,TRBV2,NA,TRBJ2-7,CASHGGIEQYF,TGTGCCTCCCATGGGGGGATAGAGCAGTACTTC
NA,TRBV27,NA,TRBJ2-5,CASSLSAGAGGTQYF,TGTGCCAGCAGTTTATCCGCGGGGGCTGGAGGGACCCAGTACTTC
NA,TRBV30,NA,TRBJ2-3,CAWAIAEPKQYF,TGTGCCTGGGCTATAGCGGAGCCTAAGCAGTATTTT
NA,TRBV3-1/TRBV3-2,NA,TRBJ1-5,CASSFNTNQPQHF,TGTGCCAGCAGTTTCAACACCAATCAGCCCCAGCATTTT
NA,TRBV19,TRBD1,TRBJ1-1,CASNTQGVEAFF,TGTGCCAGTAACACTCAGGGGGTGGAAGCTTTCTTT
once,TRBV7-9,NA,TRBJ2-7,CASSLVGGSEQYF,TGTGCCAGCAGCTTAGTTGGGGGGTCCGAGCAGTACTTC
NA,TRBV12-3/TRBV12-4,NA,TRBJ2-7,CASSNTQGYEQYF,TGTGCCAGCAGTAATACACAGGGTTACGAGCAGTACTTC
once,TRBV2,NA,TRBJ2-2,CASSRQGGEAGELFF,TGTGCCAGCAGCCGGCAGGGTGGGGAGGCCGGGGAGCTGTTTTTT
NA,TRBV19,NA,TRBJ1-1,CASRAGNTEAFF,TGTGCCAGTAGGGCTGGGAACACTGAAGCTTTCTTT
NA,TRBV24-1,TRBD2,TRBJ2-3,CATSLPTSGGTDTQYF,TGTGCCACCAGTCTCCCTACTAGCGGGGGCACAGATACGCAGTATTTT
NA,TRBV4-3,NA,TRBJ1-2,CASSQGTAGPFYGYTF,TGCGCCAGCAGCCAGGGTACAGCGGGACCCTTCTATGGCTACACCTTC
NA,TRBV20-1,NA,TRBJ2-5,CSATETQYF,TGCAGTGCTACGGAGACCCAGTACTTC
NA,TRBV11-3,TRBD1,TRBJ2-1,CASSWDSNEQFF,TGTGCCAGCAGCTGGGACAGCAATGAGCAGTTCTTC
once,TRBV5-1,TRBD1,TRBJ1-1,CASSLAGQGTEAFF,TGCGCCAGCAGCTTGGCGGGACAGGGGACTGAAGCTTTCTTT
NA,TRBV7-9,TRBD2,TRBJ2-1,CASSTGLAGIHEQFF,TGTGCCAGCAGCACGGGACTAGCGGGGATACATGAGCAGTTCTTC
few,TRBV15,TRBD1,TRBJ1-5,CATSRVRQGLSNQPQHF,TGTGCCACCAGCAGAGTAAGACAGGGTCTTAGCAATCAGCCCCAGCATTTT
once,TRBV29-1,TRBD2,TRBJ2-3,CSVDGGGNTDTQYF,TGCAGCGTTGATGGCGGGGGGAACACAGATACGCAGTATTTT
NA,TRBV12-3/TRBV12-4,TRBD1,TRBJ1-2,CASSYRGNYGYTF,TGTGCCAGCAGCTACAGGGGTAACTATGGCTACACCTTC
NA,TRBV4-3,TRBD1,TRBJ1-1,CASSQGRTGPRHMNTEAFF,TGCGCCAGCAGCCAAGGTAGGACAGGGCCGCGACACATGAACACTGAAGCTTTCTTT
NA,TRBV3-1/TRBV3-2,NA,TRBJ2-7,CASSQAGESYEQYF,TGTGCCAGCAGCCAAGCGGGGGAGTCTTACGAGCAGTACTTC
NA,TRBV6-5,TRBD2,TRBJ2-7,CASSRGAGGAYEQYF,TGTGCCAGCAGCCGCGGGGCGGGGGGGGCCTACGAGCAGTACTTC
NA,TRBV7-9,NA,TRBJ1-1,CASSLGEGSMNTEAFF,TGTGCCAGCAGCCTAGGGGAAGGGAGTATGAACACTGAAGCTTTCTTT
few,TRBV5-8,NA,TRBJ1-6,CASSAVTSYNSPLHF,TGTGCCAGCAGTGCCGTCACGAGTTATAATTCACCCCTCCACTTT
NA,TRBV27,NA,TRBJ1-1,CASRTSGVNTEAFF,TGTGCCAGCAGAACCTCGGGGGTGAACACTGAAGCTTTCTTT
NA,TRBV3-1/TRBV3-2,NA,TRBJ2-5,CASSQDQGQAWTQYF,TGTGCCAGCAGCCAAGATCAGGGTCAAGCTTGGACCCAGTACTTC
NA,TRBV2,TRBD1,TRBJ2-3,CASSAWTGGTDTQYF,TGTGCCAGCAGTGCCTGGACAGGGGGCACAGATACGCAGTATTTT